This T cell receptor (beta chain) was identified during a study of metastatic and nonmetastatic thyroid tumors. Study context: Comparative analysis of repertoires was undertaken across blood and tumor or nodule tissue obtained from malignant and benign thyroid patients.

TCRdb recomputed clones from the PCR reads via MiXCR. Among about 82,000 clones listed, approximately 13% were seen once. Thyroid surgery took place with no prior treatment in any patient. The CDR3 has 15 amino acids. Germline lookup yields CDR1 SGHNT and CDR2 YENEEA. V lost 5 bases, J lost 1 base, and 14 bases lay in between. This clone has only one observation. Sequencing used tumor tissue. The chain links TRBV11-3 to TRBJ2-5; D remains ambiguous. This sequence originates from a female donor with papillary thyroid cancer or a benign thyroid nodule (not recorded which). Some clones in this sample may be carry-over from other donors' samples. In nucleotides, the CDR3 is TGTGCCAGCAGCGACGTAGGTTGGTTCCAAGAGACCCAGTACTTC. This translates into CASSDVGWFQETQYF.